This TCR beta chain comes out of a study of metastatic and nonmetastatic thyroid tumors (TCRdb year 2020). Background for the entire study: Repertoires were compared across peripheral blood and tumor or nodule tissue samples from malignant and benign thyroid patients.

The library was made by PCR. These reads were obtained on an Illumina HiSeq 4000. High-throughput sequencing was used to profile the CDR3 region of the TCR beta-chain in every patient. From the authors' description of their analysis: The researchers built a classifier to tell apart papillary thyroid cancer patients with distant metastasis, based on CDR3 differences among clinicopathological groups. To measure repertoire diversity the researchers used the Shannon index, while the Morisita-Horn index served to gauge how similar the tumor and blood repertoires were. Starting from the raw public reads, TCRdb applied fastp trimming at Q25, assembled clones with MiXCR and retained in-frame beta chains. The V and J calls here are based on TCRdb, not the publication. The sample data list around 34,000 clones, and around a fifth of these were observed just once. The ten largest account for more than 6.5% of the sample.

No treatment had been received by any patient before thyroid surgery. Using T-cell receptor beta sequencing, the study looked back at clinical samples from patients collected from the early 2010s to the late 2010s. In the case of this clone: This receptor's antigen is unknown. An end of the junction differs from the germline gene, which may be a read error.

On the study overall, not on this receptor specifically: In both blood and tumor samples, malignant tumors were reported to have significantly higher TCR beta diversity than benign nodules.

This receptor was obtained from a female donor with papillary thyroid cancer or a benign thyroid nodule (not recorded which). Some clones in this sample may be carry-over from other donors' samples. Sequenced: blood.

The CDR3 protein sequence reads: CATSPRGGGRWELCF. The DNA sequence reads TGTGCCACCAGCCCCCGGGGAGGGGGGCGCTGGGAGCTGTGTTTT. This receptor chain uses TRBV15 and TRBJ2-2, with TRBD2 as a weak D call on 7 bases. The germline V gene (reference sequence) supplies CDR1 LNHNV and CDR2 YYDKDF. The CDR3 sequence holds 15 residues, the cysteine and phenylalanine included. Only the CDR3 portion is preserved as DNA: 45 bases, with reading frame beginning at the first base. The variable domain in full, with residues beyond the CDR3 obtained from the reference TRBV15 and TRBJ2-2 genes, is DAMVIQNPRYQVTQFGKPVTLSCSQTLNHNVMYWYQQKSSQAPKLLFHYYDKDFNNEADTPDNFQSRRPNTSFCFLDIRSPGLGDTAMYLCATSPRGGGRWELCFGEGSRLTVL.